This entry lists 19 T cell receptor beta chains sequenced from one sample in a study of T-cell reconstitution after alpha-beta-depleted transplantation in children (dated by TCRdb to about 2016). Receptor amplification or capture employed PCR. Sequencer: Illumina HiSeq 2500. To normalize quantification of the TCRbeta repertoire, the TCR libraries were built with molecular barcoding that relied on unique molecular identifiers. TCRdb ran its own pipeline on the public reads, namely fastp trimming at Q25 and MiXCR clone calling, and kept in-frame beta chains. Rows with one shared CDR3 protein collapse into an entry with the most common genes and DNA. This sample gives hundreds of thousands of distinct CDR3 sequences in total; roughly 15% of them show up just once. Of the sample, 5% is held by the ten largest clones. The treatment or condition label, as the study defines it: allogeneic hematopoietic cell transplantation with graft depleted of TCRalphabeta T cells and CD19 B cells.

The starting material was PBMCs, mostly from graft donor cells, obtained 360 days after TCRalphabeta/CD19-depleted stem cell transplant. The receptors stem from a male patient aged 5 to 17 who had a stem cell transplant for acute lymphoblastic leukemia, so the T cells may come from the graft donor.

This clonotype was counted only a few times. This rearrangement joins TRBV7-9 to TRBJ1-2; 7 nucleotides line up with TRBD1. CDR1 SEHNR and CDR2 FQNEAQ come from the germline V gene (reference sequence). After removal of 5 bases from V and 4 bases from J, the junction contained 10 bases not matched to a gene. CDR3 size: 15 residues. CDR3 sequence: CASSVRDRVFYGYTF. CDR3 in DNA: TGTGCCAGCAGCGTCCGGGACAGAGTTTTCTATGGCTACACCTTC.

The chain joins TRBV10-3 to TRBJ1-2; 10 bases fit TRBD1. The V segment lost 2 bases and the J segment 8 bases; nucleotides outside the gene matches: 5. The CDR3 spans 14 residues. The germline CDR1 and CDR2 sequences are ENHRY and SYGVKD. Here the CDR3 DNA reads TGTGCCATCAGTGAGGACAGGGGGCTACGGGGCTACACCTTC. Its protein product is CAISEDRGLRGYTF.

This clonotype was picked up a small number of times. V is TRBV6-2 or TRBV6-3 and J is TRBJ2-3; 8 bases line up with TRBD2. Germline loops: CDR1 MNHEY, CDR2 SVGEGT. CDR3 length: 14 amino acids. V gave up 4 bases and J gave up 4 bases; unmatched junction bases: 4. The chain's CDR3 is CASSFSGTADTQYF. The CDR3 nucleotides are TGTGCCAGCAGTTTTAGCGGGACCGCAGATACGCAGTATTTT.

This clonotype was detected only a few times. This chain links TRBV27 with TRBJ2-6, with 8 bases that match TRBD1. Germline V gives CDR1 MNHEY, CDR2 SMNVEV (reference sequence). The V and J ends lost 3 bases and 3 bases, in that order; junction bases with no gene match: 10. This CDR3 has 18 amino acids. The CDR3 reads CASSFDRGTGSGANVLTF. Written as DNA, the CDR3 is TGTGCCAGCAGTTTCGACAGGGGTACGGGCAGTGGGGCCAACGTCCTGACTTTC.

As for this clonotype: This sequence may be a read error, since a much larger clone differs from it by one base. The rearrangement uses TRBV5-5 and TRBJ2-3, with D uncertain. This CDR3 has 12 amino acids. Per germline, CDR1 SGHKS and CDR2 YYEKEE (reference sequence). V lost 0 bases and J 5 bases, leaving 4 bases between the germline ends. CDR3 amino acids: CASSLVQDTQYF. The CDR3 DNA reads TGTGCCAGCAGCTTGGTCCAAGATACGCAGTATTTT.

This clonotype appeared a few times. V usage is TRBV15 and J usage is TRBJ2-3; D unresolved. There are 16 residues in the CDR3. Germline V lookup: CDR1 LNHNV, CDR2 YYDKDF (reference sequence). V lost 7 bases to trimming and J lost 2 bases, with 19 bases between them. Here the CDR3 DNA reads TGTGCCACCAAGGGTACCAGACCGGGTTCCACAGATACGCAGTATTTT. It encodes CATKGTRPGSTDTQYF.

This sequence joins TRBV7-2 and TRBJ2-2; 9 nucleotides line up with TRBD1. The CDR3 sequence is 16 residues long. In germline, CDR1 is SGHTA, CDR2 FQGNSA. V lost 1 base, J lost 7 bases, and 7 bases stayed unmatched. The CDR3: CASSLVTGTGFGELFF. CDR3 DNA sequence: TGTGCCAGCAGCTTAGTAACCGGGACAGGGTTCGGGGAGCTGTTTTTT.

This clonotype was detected ten times or more. This chain links TRBV29-1 with TRBJ2-2; the D gene could be TRBD1 or TRBD2 (5 bases each). V lost 3 bases to trimming and J lost 4 bases, with 15 bases between them. CDR3 length: 15 amino acids. The germline gives CDR1 SQVTM, CDR2 ANQGSEA. This chain's CDR3 is CSVDYGSGTTGELFF. The DNA of the CDR3 is TGCAGCGTTGATTACGGGTCGGGGACCACCGGGGAGCTGTTTTTT.

This clonotype was recorded a few times. V gene TRBV12-3 or TRBV12-4 combines with J gene TRBJ2-7; TRBD1 matches at 9 bases. This CDR3 is 15 amino acids long. The V and J ends lost 3 bases and 1 base, in that order; junction bases with no gene match: 4. This chain's CDR3 is CASSFAGTGSYEQYF. In DNA form, the CDR3 reads TGTGCCAGCAGTTTCGCCGGGACAGGGTCCTACGAGCAGTACTTC.

This clonotype occurred a few times. CDR3 coding DNA: TGTGCCAGCAGCTTAGGAGTCAAGACAAGGGCCGGGGAGCTGTTTTTT. This translates into CASSLGVKTRAGELFF. The chain combines TRBV7-2 with TRBJ2-2; no reliable D call. The germline gives CDR1 SGHTA, CDR2 FQGNSA. This CDR3 is 16 amino acids long. V lost 1 base and J 6 bases, leaving 15 bases between the germline ends.

This clonotype has just a few counts. The rearrangement links TRBV5-1 to TRBJ2-1; 11 positions match TRBD2. V trimming: 7 bases; J trimming: 9 bases; junction bases outside the gene matches: 15. This CDR3 comprises 16 residues. The germline gives CDR1 SGHRS, CDR2 YFSETQ. DNA of the CDR3: TGCGCCAGCGGAACCCCCCTAGCGGGAGGCTTTGGTGAGCAGTTCTTC. This encodes CASGTPLAGGFGEQFF.

The chain is built from TRBV28 and TRBJ2-4; D is ambiguous. Germline lookup yields CDR1 MDHEN and CDR2 SYDVKM. The CDR3 totals 15 residues. V lost 6 bases and J lost 0, with 12 bases in between. The CDR3 region is CASSLVWTAKNIQYF. The CDR3 coding sequence is TGTGCCAGCAGCCTCGTCTGGACAGCCAAAAACATTCAGTACTTC.

This clonotype was seen only a few times. The chain is built from TRBV12-5 and TRBJ2-1; 13 bases align to TRBD2. The germline V gene has CDR1 LGHNT and CDR2 FRNRAP. The CDR3 has 17 residues. Trimming took 3 bases from V and 6 from J; bases not matched to a gene: 8. The CDR3 bases are TGTGCTAGTGGTTTAGGACTAGCGGGAGCTTCGGGCAATGAGCAGTTCTTC. Residues: CASGLGLAGASGNEQFF.

This clonotype occurred a few times. The rearrangement links TRBV19 to TRBJ2-2; D not resolved. Per germline, CDR1 LNHDA and CDR2 SQIVND (reference sequence). V gave up 0 bases and J gave up 2 bases, with 16 bases separating them. The CDR3 is made up of 18 amino acids. CDR3 sequence: CASSIERGIPPNTGELFF. The CDR3 DNA reads as TGTGCCAGTAGTATAGAGCGAGGAATACCACCCAACACCGGGGAGCTGTTTTTT.

This clonotype was picked up a small number of times. This rearrangement joins TRBV27 to TRBJ2-1; 13 positions match TRBD2. With V trimmed by 0 bases and J by 4 bases, 9 bases remained unmatched. From germline, CDR1 is MNHEY and CDR2 SMNVEV (reference sequence). The CDR3 consists of 19 residues. In nucleotides, the CDR3 is TGTGCCAGCAGTTTATCGATGACTAGCGGGAGGTTCCGTTACAATGAGCAGTTCTTC. As protein: CASSLSMTSGRFRYNEQFF.

J is TRBJ2-7 and V is TRBV4-1; D is ambiguous. The CDR3 is 14 amino acids. The germline V gene has CDR1 MGHRA and CDR2 YSYEKL. Trimming removed 0 bases from V and 4 bases from J, with 10 bases in between. This CDR3 is CASSQEVKRYEQYF. In DNA, the CDR3 is TGCGCCAGCAGCCAAGAAGTAAAGAGATACGAGCAGTACTTC.

This chain links TRBV4-1 with TRBJ2-1, with 12 positions matching TRBD2. V trimming: 3 bases; J trimming: 8 bases; junction bases outside the gene matches: 14. Germline V gives CDR1 MGHRA, CDR2 YSYEKL. This CDR3 region has 18 residues. Here the CDR3 reads CASSHLPRTSGRRDEQFF. The DNA of the CDR3 is TGCGCCAGCAGCCATCTCCCCCGAACTAGCGGGAGGAGGGATGAGCAGTTCTTC.

This clonotype was counted between two and nine times. The chain couples TRBV19 to TRBJ2-5, with 9 bases matching TRBD2. The length of the CDR3 is 14 residues. Germline V gene data show CDR1 as LNHDA and CDR2 as SQIVND (reference sequence). Trimming took 9 bases from V and 2 from J; bases not matched to a gene: 7. The CDR3 DNA reads as TGTGCCAGCCCTCCGGGACTAGCTCAAGAGACCCAGTACTTC. Translation: CASPPGLAQETQYF.

This clonotype has a count of ten or more. The chain couples TRBV5-1 to TRBJ2-1, with 7 bases lining up with TRBD1. The CDR3 loop spans 15 amino acids. The V segment lost 1 base and the J segment 1 base; nucleotides outside the gene matches: 2. Germline CDR1 reads SGHRS; CDR2 reads YFSETQ. CDR3 residues: CASSLSGQSYNEQFF. The CDR3 DNA sequence: TGCGCCAGCAGCTTGTCGGGACAGTCCTACAATGAGCAGTTCTTC.